This T cell receptor beta chain was recorded in a study of cytomegalovirus exposure and HLA in healthy donors. Study findings and constraints: Looking again later, the authors saw that most CMV-associated TCR beta chains seemed HLA-restricted.

This clone was detected only a few times. Its matching antigen is unknown. The CDR3 is 15 amino acids. V lost 1 base, J lost 4 bases, and 10 bases lay in between. Germline V gene lookup returns CDR1 MDHEN and CDR2 SYDVKM. Amplification used 60 Vbeta primers and 13 Jbeta primers. Profiled with immunoSEQ multiplex PCR; TCRdb holds only in-frame clones, not every one. The data hold 90,000 to 120,000 clones, with roughly a tenth observed a single time. What was sequenced was PBMCs. This chain joins TRBV28 and TRBJ2-2; unclear D gene. The sequence came from a man in his forties or fifties in good health and CMV-seropositive. The DNA of the CDR3 is TGTGCCAGCAGTTTATATCCCCAGATCACCGGGGAGCTGTTTTTT. Translation gives CASSLYPQITGELFF.